Presented here are 16 T cell receptor beta chains from one specimen sequenced in a study of blood T cell repertoires in COVID-19. Assay: immunoSEQ multiplex PCR; the TCRdb copy retains only in-frame clones and omits some. The repertoire holds about 190,000 clones, with roughly 80% as singletons. What was sequenced was peripheral blood. These receptors all stem from a woman aged 25 to 45 with acute or convalescent COVID-19.

The rearrangement joins TRBV27 to TRBJ2-2; 13 nucleotides line up with TRBD2. Looked up from germline, CDR1 is MNHEY and CDR2 is SMNVEV (reference sequence). V lost 6 bases, J lost 2 bases, and 15 bases stayed unmatched. This CDR3 is 20 amino acids long. CDR3 bases: TGTGCCAGCAGCCTGCCGGGACTAGCGGGACTAACCCAAAACACCGGGGAGCTGTTTTTT. The encoded protein is CASSLPGLAGLTQNTGELFF.

In DNA form, the CDR3 reads TGTGCCAGCAGCCGGGGACAGGGGGGACTAGCGGGAGCGGAAGAGCAGTACTTC. Translating gives CASSRGQGGLAGAEEQYF. The chain recombines TRBV3-1 (or the pseudogene TRBV3-2) with TRBJ2-7, with 14 nucleotides matching TRBD2. Germline CDR1 and CDR2: LGHDT and YNNKEL (reference sequence). The V gene end was trimmed by 4 bases and the J gene end by 7 bases; junction bases not matched to a gene: 15. This CDR3 has 18 amino acids.

The chain combines TRBV6-5 with TRBJ1-1; 8 nucleotides match TRBD1. The CDR3 consists of 14 residues. Germline V gene lookup returns CDR1 MNHEY and CDR2 SVGAGI. Trimming at V came to 6 bases and at J to 1 base, leaving 4 bases not matched to a gene. This CDR3 reads CASRRGQENTEAFF. The CDR3 nucleotides are TGTGCCAGCAGACGGGGACAGGAGAACACTGAAGCTTTCTTT.

The chain couples TRBV28 to TRBJ2-3, with 9 bases fitting TRBD1. The germline V gene has CDR1 MDHEN and CDR2 SYDVKM. The CDR3 has 16 amino acids. With 6 bases clipped from V and 4 bases from J, the junction kept 11 bases outside the gene matches. The CDR3 bases are TGTGCCAGCAGAACACGACCGGGACAGGGCGCAGATACGCAGTATTTT. Protein product: CASRTRPGQGADTQYF. The full variable domain, its missing parts supplied by reference TRBV28 and TRBJ2-3, is DVKVTQSSRYLVKRTGEKVFLECVQDMDHENMFWYRQDPGLGLRLIYFSYDVKMKEKGDIPEGYSVSREKKERFSLILESASTNQTSMYLCASRTRPGQGADTQYFGPGTRLTVL.

The chain links TRBV29-1 to TRBJ2-5, with 8 nucleotides matching TRBD1. CDR1 and CDR2 (germline): SQVTM, ANQGSEA. The ends lost 3 bases at V and 1 base at J; junction bases unmatched: 10. This CDR3 is built from 16 residues. CDR3 nucleotide sequence: TGCAGCGTTGAGGGATTAACAGGGGGGCCCCAAGAGACCCAGTACTTC. Its protein is CSVEGLTGGPQETQYF.

This sequence joins TRBV19 and TRBJ1-2; D unresolved. The germline V gene has CDR1 LNHDA and CDR2 SQIVND (reference sequence). V lost 1 base, J lost 6 bases, and 12 bases lay in between. The CDR3 runs to 14 residues. CDR3 protein: CASSIVGSVDGYTF. The CDR3 DNA reads TGTGCCAGTAGTATAGTTGGGAGTGTGGATGGCTACACCTTC.

The chain links TRBV7-2 to TRBJ1-1, with 7 bases identical to TRBD1. Trimming cost V 0 bases and J 0 bases; bases outside gene matches: 7. This CDR3 has 17 amino acids. Germline V gene data show CDR1 as SGHTA and CDR2 as FQGNSA. The chain's CDR3 is CASSLAVGQGVNTEAFF. CDR3 DNA sequence: TGTGCCAGCAGCTTAGCCGTGGGTCAGGGGGTGAACACTGAAGCTTTCTTT.

This chain joins TRBV7-2 and TRBJ2-5; TRBD2 might be the D (5 bases). The CDR3 is 14 amino acids. Germline V lookup: CDR1 SGHTA, CDR2 FQGNSA. V was clipped by 5 bases and J by 2 bases, with 12 bases between them. The CDR3 here is CASSPPTGQETQYF. In DNA, the CDR3 is TGTGCCAGCAGCCCACCTACGGGGCAAGAGACCCAGTACTTC.

V and J are TRBV4-2 and TRBJ1-5; D is possibly TRBD1 (6 bases). V lost 4 bases and J 5 bases, leaving 15 bases between the germline ends. The V gene's germline CDR1 is LGHNA and CDR2 YNFKEQ. This CDR3 is built from 15 residues. The CDR3 region is CASSPPDPGDQPQHF. CDR3 sequence (DNA): TGTGCCAGCAGCCCCCCGGACCCAGGGGATCAGCCCCAGCATTTT.

V usage is TRBV7-2 and J usage is TRBJ2-3; possible D gene TRBD2, 7 bases. Between the trimmed V and J ends, which lost 4 bases and 14 bases, there was a span of 22 bases. This CDR3 is 14 amino acids long. Germline V lookup: CDR1 SGHTA, CDR2 FQGNSA. The CDR3 loop is CASSSLGGAFIMYF. The CDR3 DNA reads TGTGCCAGCAGCTCCCTTGGGGGGGCCTTTATAATGTATTTT.

The chain combines TRBV25-1 with TRBJ2-2, with TRBD2 matching 11 bases. Trimming removed 4 bases from V and 3 bases from J; junction bases left unmatched: 1. Germline V gene sequence: CDR1 MGHDK, CDR2 SYGVNS. This CDR3 contains 15 residues. The CDR3 spells CASSALAGDTGELFF. CDR3 coding DNA: TGTGCCAGCAGTGCACTAGCGGGAGACACCGGGGAGCTGTTTTTT.

The rearrangement links TRBV5-4 to TRBJ1-3; tentatively, D is TRBD1 (5 bases). V dropped 0 bases and J dropped 0 bases, with 10 bases sitting between them. The CDR3 runs to 16 residues. From germline, CDR1 is SGHNT and CDR2 YYREEE (reference sequence). The CDR3 protein is CASSLDAGPSGNTIYF. CDR3 DNA sequence: TGTGCCAGCAGCTTGGACGCGGGACCCTCTGGAAACACCATATATTTT.

The chain recombines TRBV5-1 with TRBJ1-3; no firm D call. The CDR3 extends over 15 amino acids. Germline CDR1 SGHRS, CDR2 YFSETQ. Deletions cut 4 bases from V and 4 bases from J, with 15 bases between. CDR3 in amino acids: CASSRDKNAGNTIYF. In DNA form, the CDR3 reads TGCGCCAGCAGCCGGGATAAAAACGCCGGAAACACCATATATTTT.

The chain has TRBV18 and TRBJ1-4; 7 bases align to TRBD1. CDR1 and CDR2 (germline): KGHSH, LQKENI. This CDR3 has 15 amino acids. After removal of 6 bases from V and 10 bases from J, the junction contained 14 bases not matched to a gene. The CDR3 here is CASSPSGGAKLKLFF. The CDR3 bases are TGTGCCAGCTCCCCGTCAGGGGGAGCGAAGTTAAAACTGTTTTTT.

This chain connects TRBV19 to TRBJ2-7, with a tentative D call TRBD2 (6 bases). This CDR3 region has 14 residues. Between the trimmed V and J ends, which lost 4 bases and 2 bases, there was a span of 12 bases. Germline V CDR1 and CDR2: LNHDA, SQIVND (reference sequence). CDR3 in DNA: TGTGCCAGTAGTAAAGGGACTGGGGCCTACGAGCAGTACTTC. Amino acid sequence: CASSKGTGAYEQYF.

The genes are TRBV27 and TRBJ2-7; 7 positions agree with TRBD1. The ends lost 6 bases at V and 3 bases at J; junction bases unmatched: 14. This CDR3 is 16 amino acids long. From germline, CDR1 is MNHEY and CDR2 SMNVEV (reference sequence). CDR3 sequence reads: CASRPKTGAGDYEQYF. CDR3 coding DNA: TGTGCCAGCAGACCCAAAACAGGGGCCGGAGACTACGAGCAGTACTTC.